The source of this T cell receptor beta chain is a study of OX40 agonist ivuxolimab in advanced cancers. Study-level information: The eligibility criteria allowed prior anti-PD-1, anti-PD-L1 or anti-CTLA-4 therapy, and 30% to 40% had some.

Only in-frame clones appear in the TCRdb table, and some are missing; sequencing was by immunoSEQ multiplex PCR. The table has 18,000 or so clones, over 60% seen once. The germline V and J ends were trimmed by 6 bases and 5 bases, with 14 bases remaining between them. This CDR3 contains 14 residues. CDR1 is MDHEN and CDR2 is SYDVKM in the germline V gene. The sequencing used CD4+ or CD8+ T cells sorted from blood, collected in a trial of the OX40 agonist ivuxolimab. This sequence originates from an adult with an advanced solid tumor such as melanoma, head and neck, liver or kidney cancer. This chain links TRBV28 with TRBJ2-1; perhaps TRBD1 as D (5 bases). The CDR3 reads CASSARDRHNEQFF. CDR3 bases: TGTGCCAGCAGCGCCCGTGACAGACACAATGAGCAGTTCTTC.